Below are 7 T cell receptor beta chains sequenced from a single sample in a study of beta chain features in type 1 diabetes. Study-wide results and limits: All four CD4+ subsets of Type 1 diabetes patients contained TCRB CDR3s that were moderately but significantly shorter.

Sequenced material consisted of expressed TCRB transcripts (all of the isolated RNA was reverse transcribed). The data were produced by immunoSEQ multiplex PCR, yet TCRdb's version contains in-frame clones alone and is incomplete. Here the sample spans 330,000 or so clones, 10% to 15% being singletons. Their antigens are not known. Sequencing input: naive CD4+ T cells from blood. These TCRs come from a woman under 30 with type 1 diabetes.

In its sample, this clone was seen a few times. Mismatch with germline at one junction end may stem from a read error. The chain uses TRBV7-6 and TRBJ2-7; TRBD2 is a possible D gene (6 bases). Germline assignment: CDR1 SGHVS and CDR2 FNYEAQ. This CDR3 is built from 15 residues. This chain's CDR3 is CASSLADTLGNEQYF. Written as DNA, the CDR3 is TGTGCCAGCAGTTTAGCGGACACCCTGGGGAACGAGCAGTACTTC.

This clone was found a few times. The rearrangement joins TRBV7-9 to TRBJ1-2; D gene uncertain. Germline V gene data show CDR1 as SEHNR and CDR2 as FQNEAQ (reference sequence). V lost 5 bases and J lost 5, with 12 bases in between. The CDR3 sequence is 13 residues long. This CDR3 is CASSPSGEYGYTF. The CDR3 DNA reads as TGTGCCAGCAGCCCGTCGGGTGAATATGGCTACACCTTC. The entire variable domain, with the rest obtained from reference TRBV7-9 and TRBJ1-2, is as follows: DTGVSQNPRHKITKRGQNVTFRCDPISEHNRLYWYRQTLGQGPEFLTYFQNEAQLEKSRLLSDRFSAERPKGSFSTLEIQRTEQGDSAMYLCASSPSGEYGYTFGSGTRLTVV.

As for this clone: The same CDR3 can be traced to other DNA sequences in this sample. V gene TRBV18 combines with J gene TRBJ1-5, with D perhaps TRBD1 (5 bases). The CDR3 sequence is 14 residues long. CDR1 is KGHSH and CDR2 is LQKENI in the germline V gene. Deletions cut 3 bases from V and 4 bases from J, with 10 bases between. Here the CDR3 reads CASSPRQGNQPQHF. The CDR3 DNA is TGTGCCAGCTCACCCCGGCAGGGTAATCAGCCCCAGCATTTT.

Here the CDR3 DNA reads TGCGCCAGCAGCCTCACTGAGACCGGGGAGCTGTTTTTT. This encodes CASSLTETGELFF. V and J are TRBV5-1 and TRBJ2-2; the D is unclear. The CDR3 is made up of 13 amino acids. Germline V gives CDR1 SGHRS, CDR2 YFSETQ. V was cut by 4 bases and J by 5 bases, with 9 bases left in between.

This clone was seen only a few times. The chain carries TRBV5-1 and TRBJ2-7; 11 positions match TRBD1. This CDR3 comprises 14 residues. Germline trimming cut 4 bases from V and 6 bases from J; bases unmatched to any gene: 6. Germline V gene sequence: CDR1 SGHRS, CDR2 YFSETQ. This CDR3 is CASSPGQGVGEQYF. DNA for the CDR3: TGCGCCAGCAGCCCGGGACAGGGGGTAGGCGAGCAGTACTTC.

This clone turned up a few times. J is TRBJ2-7 and V is TRBV18, with 12 bases matching TRBD1. Trimming cost V 3 bases and J 4 bases; bases outside gene matches: 4. The CDR3 runs 15 residues. Per germline, CDR1 KGHSH and CDR2 LQKENI. CDR3 sequence (DNA): TGTGCCAGCTCACCGGGACAGGGGGCCAAATACGAGCAGTACTTC. Amino acids: CASSPGQGAKYEQYF.

This clone was seen a few times. The CDR3 loop reads CASSQDFGQGVYEQYF. The CDR3 bases are TGCGCCAGCAGCCAAGATTTTGGACAGGGGGTCTACGAGCAGTACTTC. This chain links TRBV4-3 with TRBJ2-5; 10 nucleotides align to TRBD1. The end of the DNA is better explained by TRBJ2-7, so the J call may be wrong. Germline CDR1 and CDR2: LGHNA and YSLEER. This CDR3 is 16 amino acids long.